The source of this T cell receptor (beta chain) is a study of radiotherapy plus CTLA-4 blockade in lung cancer. Study-level points and caveats: Peripheral blood showed expansion of tumor-derived TCR clones after radiotherapy and ipilimumab.

Sequencing used immunoSEQ multiplex PCR; TCRdb keeps in-frame clones, though not all of them. Here the sample spans fewer than 65,000 clones, roughly 77% being singletons. CDR1 is GTSNPN and CDR2 is SVGIG in the germline V gene (reference sequence). This CDR3 spans 12 amino acids. Trimming at V came to 3 bases and at J to 10 bases, leaving 7 bases not matched to a gene. This clone was observed a handful of times. Its antigen is as yet unknown. The V call is TRBV30, the J call TRBJ2-3; TRBD1 agrees at 7 bases. The sample consisted of peripheral blood, taken from a patient treated with radiotherapy plus ipilimumab. This clonotype was obtained from a human donor with non-small cell lung cancer who had a complete response to radiotherapy plus ipilimumab. The CDR3 sequence: CAWSGGQVAQYF. CDR3 DNA: TGTGCCTGGAGCGGTGGACAGGTTGCGCAGTATTTT.